This passage covers 11 T cell receptor beta chains from one sample sequenced in a study of cytomegalovirus exposure and HLA in healthy donors. PCR employed 60 Vbeta and 13 Jbeta primers. Method: immunoSEQ multiplex PCR; TCRdb's copy keeps in-frame clones and lacks some. The repertoire has more than 100,000 clones, roughly 70% of them found once; the top ten carry 4% to 5%. Input material: PBMCs. These receptors were obtained from a woman aged 40 to 49 in good health and CMV-seronegative.

CDR3 loop: CASSVDSGGTDTQYF. CDR3 nucleotide sequence: TGTGCCAGCAGTGTGGATAGCGGGGGAACAGATACGCAGTATTTT. The chain has TRBV6-1 and TRBJ2-3, with TRBD2 matching over 9 bases. CDR3 size: 15 residues. Germline lookup yields CDR1 MNHNS and CDR2 SASEGT. Trimming at V came to 4 bases and at J to 3 bases, leaving 5 bases not matched to a gene.

This clone qualifies as medium-sized (0.01 to 0.1%). The chain employs TRBV25-1 and TRBJ1-2; 7 bases map to TRBD1. CDR1 MGHDK and CDR2 SYGVNS come from the germline V gene. V lost 2 bases, J lost 4 bases, and 10 bases stayed unmatched. The length of the CDR3 is 16 residues. The DNA for the CDR3 is TGTGCCAGCAGTGAAATAGGAGGGGGCGCAGGCTATGGCTACACCTTC. It specifies CASSEIGGGAGYGYTF.

V and J are TRBV27 and TRBJ2-3; possibly TRBD1 for D (6 bases). CDR3 length: 15 residues. Germline CDR1 reads MNHEY; CDR2 reads SMNVEV (reference sequence). Deletions cut 4 bases from V and 2 bases from J, with 13 bases between. The CDR3 protein is CASSSRTAFTDTQYF. The CDR3, as DNA: TGTGCCAGCAGTTCAAGGACAGCCTTCACAGATACGCAGTATTTT.

This clone was observed a single time. The chain combines TRBV5-1 with TRBJ1-1, with D possibly matching TRBD1 (5 bases). Trimming cost V 1 base and J 4 bases, with 11 bases left between them. CDR1 is SGHRS, CDR2 YFSETQ, per germline. The CDR3 has 14 amino acids. The CDR3 loop is CASSLRSGGTEAFF. CDR3 DNA sequence: TGCGCCAGCAGCTTGAGGTCCGGGGGCACTGAAGCTTTCTTT.

This chain uses TRBV11-2 with TRBJ2-2, with TRBD1 matching 7 bases. This CDR3 region has 14 residues. V dropped 6 bases and J dropped 5; count of bases not matched to a gene: 6. Germline V CDR1 and CDR2: SGHAT, FQNNGV. Here the CDR3 reads CASRPGQTTGELFF. CDR3 in DNA: TGTGCCAGCAGGCCGGGACAGACTACCGGGGAGCTGTTTTTT. Full variable domain (remainder filled in from reference TRBV11-2 and TRBJ2-2): EAGVAQSPRYKIIEKRQSVAFWCNPISGHATLYWYQQILGQGPKLLIQFQNNGVVDDSQLPKDRFSAERLKGVDSTLKIQPAKLEDSAVYLCASRPGQTTGELFFGEGSRLTVL.

The V and J genes are TRBV6-1 and TRBJ1-2, with 9 bases lining up with TRBD1. CDR3 length equals 14 residues. Losses at the gene ends were 6 bases for V and 6 bases for J; bases not matched to a gene: 8. Per the germline V gene, CDR1 is MNHNS and CDR2 is SASEGT. CDR3 coding DNA: TGTGCCAGCAGCTCAGCCCGGACAGGGGATGGCTACACCTTC. Translating it yields CASSSARTGDGYTF.

The J gene is TRBJ1-1, the V gene TRBV6-6, with D possibly matching TRBD1 (5 bases). This CDR3 contains 13 residues. Trimming left V 8 bases short and J 4 bases short, with 14 bases between. The germline V gene encodes CDR1 MNHNY and CDR2 SVGAGI (reference sequence). The CDR3, as DNA: TGTGCCAGCGATGAGGGACTTCTCACTGAAGCTTTCTTT. Protein: CASDEGLLTEAFF.

V usage is TRBV29-1 and J usage is TRBJ2-3; TRBD2 agrees at 7 bases. Losses at the gene ends were 7 bases for V and 5 bases for J; bases not matched to a gene: 9. Germline V CDR1 and CDR2: SQVTM, ANQGSEA. The CDR3 is made up of 13 amino acids. DNA for the CDR3: TGCAGCGCCCAAAGGGAGGGCAGAGATACGCAGTATTTT. Translation: CSAQREGRDTQYF.

This clone was detected a few times. The J gene is TRBJ2-7, the V gene TRBV5-5, with 9 positions matching TRBD1. Germline loops: CDR1 SGHKS, CDR2 YYEKEE (reference sequence). The V segment lost 4 bases and the J segment 6 bases; nucleotides outside the gene matches: 11. This CDR3 has 15 residues. CDR3 in amino acids: CASSPGQGRTVEQYF. The CDR3 DNA is TGTGCCAGCAGCCCCGGACAGGGGCGAACTGTCGAGCAGTACTTC.

This clone was seen only once. The V call is TRBV7-2, the J call TRBJ1-1, with 10 bases aligning to TRBD1. Germline values: CDR1 SGHTA, CDR2 FQGNSA. The CDR3 covers 16 residues. V dropped 1 base and J dropped 8; count of bases not matched to a gene: 10. CDR3 bases: TGTGCCAGCAGCTTAGATCCAGGGACAGGGGCGAGGGAAGCTTTCTTT. Protein sequence: CASSLDPGTGAREAFF.

This chain joins TRBV7-2 and TRBJ2-3; a possible D gene is TRBD1 (6 bases). CDR3 length: 15 amino acids. V lost 5 bases, J lost 2 bases, and 14 bases lay in between. The germline gives CDR1 SGHTA, CDR2 FQGNSA. Written as DNA, the CDR3 is TGTGCCAGCAGCCGGAACAGGGTTTCCACAGATACGCAGTATTTT. This gives the protein CASSRNRVSTDTQYF. Based on the CDR3 plus reference TRBV7-2 and TRBJ2-3, the full variable domain is GAGVSQSPSNKVTEKGKDVELRCDPISGHTALYWYRQSLGQGLEFLIYFQGNSAPDKSGLPSDRFSAERTGGSVSTLTIQRTQQEDSAVYLCASSRNRVSTDTQYFGPGTRLTVL.